These 6 T cell receptor beta chains share one sample of origin, sequenced in a study of PD-1 blockade in classical Hodgkin lymphoma. The repertoire was sequenced with immunoSEQ multiplex PCR; TCRdb's copy has only in-frame clones and lacks some. The table includes 13,000 to 15,000 clones, around 84% detected once. Exposure to brentuximab vedotin varied, and each patient had relapsed following autologous stem cell transplantation. Sequencing used peripheral blood mononuclear cells (PBMCs), obtained at baseline. These receptors originate from a human donor with classical Hodgkin lymphoma.

The chain joins TRBV20-1 to TRBJ2-5; no clear D gene. V was pared by 0 bases and J by 5 bases, with 4 bases between. The CDR3 loop spans 11 amino acids. CDR1 is DFQATT, CDR2 SNEGSKA, per germline (reference sequence). CDR3: CSARDWETQYF. In DNA, the CDR3 is TGCAGTGCTAGAGATTGGGAGACCCAGTACTTC.

J is TRBJ1-5 and V is TRBV4-1; no definite D call. Per the germline V gene, CDR1 is MGHRA and CDR2 is YSYEKL. Trimming pared 0 bases from V and 5 bases from J, leaving 11 bases between. The CDR3 is made up of 15 amino acids. The CDR3 here is CASSQEGSQYQPQHF. CDR3 in DNA: TGCGCCAGCAGCCAAGAGGGCAGTCAATATCAGCCCCAGCATTTT.

This clone occurred once. V gene TRBV2 combines with J gene TRBJ1-6; D gene ambiguous. The CDR3 consists of 15 residues. CDR1 and CDR2 (germline): SNHLY, FYNNEI. Between the trimmed V and J ends, which lost 6 bases and 0 bases, there was a span of 9 bases. As DNA, the CDR3 is TGTGCCAGCAGAACCAGTTCCTCCTATAATTCACCCCTCCACTTT. This translates into CASRTSSSYNSPLHF.

This chain links TRBV6-6 with TRBJ2-5; 8 nucleotides line up with TRBD1. Germline assignment: CDR1 MNHNY and CDR2 SVGAGI (reference sequence). CDR3 length: 16 residues. The junction had 12 bases not matched to a gene; V was cut back by 4 bases and J by 5 bases. In DNA form, the CDR3 reads TGTGCCAGCAGTTTTTCAGGGGGCTCCCAGAGGGAGACCCAGTACTTC. This translates into CASSFSGGSQRETQYF.

The chain has TRBV28 and TRBJ1-2, with D tentatively TRBD1 (5 bases). The germline CDR1 and CDR2 sequences are MDHEN and SYDVKM. The CDR3 extends over 13 amino acids. V was pared by 3 bases and J by 3 bases, with 8 bases between. The CDR3 nucleotides read TGTGCCAGCAGTTTGTGGGGCGACTATGGCTACACCTTC. Translating gives CASSLWGDYGYTF.

This chain links TRBV5-8 with TRBJ1-5; 8 nucleotides align to TRBD1. V lost 4 bases, J lost 0 bases, and 6 bases stayed unmatched. CDR3 length equals 16 residues. Germline V gene lookup returns CDR1 SGHTS and CDR2 YDEGEE. CDR3 in DNA: TGTGCCAGCAGCCGACAGGGGCCCCTTAGCAATCAGCCCCAGCATTTT. Translation gives CASSRQGPLSNQPQHF.